The 13 T cell receptor beta chains listed next were all sequenced from one sample in a study of human T cells and chemical hapten exposure. MiXCR was run by TCRdb on the RACE reads, yielding one entry per CDR3 protein. Here the sample spans under 400,000 distinct CDR3 sequences, 4.5% to 6% being singletons. As to time point: pre-sensitization, week 0. This sample's treatment: therapeutic diphenylcyclopropenone sensitization with weekly scalp DPC. Material: whole blood, obtained in connection with sensitization to the hapten diphenylcyclopropenone (DPC). These receptors were taken from a woman between 50 and 59 years old with alopecia areata. Some clones in this sample may be carry-over from other donors' samples.

This clonotype was observed many times. The CDR3 protein is CASISGSGAFF. CDR3 coding DNA: TGTGCCAGCATCTCTGGATCGGGGGCTTTCTTT. The chain uses TRBV12-3 or TRBV12-4 and TRBJ1-1, with D unresolved. Trimming cost V 7 bases and J 11 bases, with 14 bases left between them. This CDR3 has 11 amino acids.

J is TRBJ1-2 and V is TRBV7-2; D is uncertain. This CDR3 has 18 residues. Trimming left V 2 bases short and J 1 base short, with 20 bases between. The germline V gene has CDR1 SGHTA and CDR2 FQGNSA. The CDR3 bases are TGTGCCAGCAGCTTACGTGGTTGGCGGCAGAGTATTAACTATGGCTACACCTTC. Translated: CASSLRGWRQSINYGYTF. Drawing the rest from reference TRBV7-2 and TRBJ1-2, the complete variable domain is GAGVSQSPSNKVTEKGKDVELRCDPISGHTALYWYRQSLGQGLEFLIYFQGNSAPDKSGLPSDRFSAERTGGSVSTLTIQRTQQEDSAVYLCASSLRGWRQSINYGYTFGSGTRLTVV.

This clonotype has a handful of counts. The rearrangement uses TRBV20-1 and TRBJ2-5; a weak D match, TRBD2 (6 bases). The CDR3 totals 13 residues. Trimming removed 6 bases at V and 0 bases at J, with 11 bases between. In germline, CDR1 is DFQATT, CDR2 SNEGSKA (reference sequence). The CDR3 DNA reads TGCAGTGCACATGCGGGGTACCAAGAGACCCAGTACTTC. Its translation: CSAHAGYQETQYF.

The sample holds a few counts of this clonotype. The chain links TRBV27 to TRBJ1-1; the D gene is possibly TRBD1 (6 bases). Trimming shortened V by 6 bases and J by 5 bases, and 13 bases separated the two germline ends. Germline V gives CDR1 MNHEY, CDR2 SMNVEV (reference sequence). The CDR3 is 13 residues long. Written as DNA, the CDR3 is TGTGCCAGCAGGCCAGGGGTTTTGACTGAAGCTTTCTTT. It translates to CASRPGVLTEAFF.

The table lists this clonotype with many counts. The chain recombines TRBV5-1 with TRBJ2-3; possibly TRBD2 for D (6 bases). Trimming left V 6 bases short and J 2 bases short, with 16 bases between. This CDR3 has 15 residues. CDR1 SGHRS and CDR2 YFSETQ come from the germline V gene. In DNA form, the CDR3 reads TGCGCCAGCACTTTATCGGGCGGGGCCACAGATACGCAGTATTTT. Translating it yields CASTLSGGATDTQYF.

In its sample, this clonotype was seen many times. The V and J genes are TRBV29-1 and TRBJ1-1; 8 bases line up with TRBD1. Germline CDR1 and CDR2: SQVTM and ANQGSEA. The CDR3 sequence is 12 residues long. Germline trimming cut 7 bases from V and 8 bases from J; bases unmatched to any gene: 9. DNA for the CDR3: TGCAGCGGTGGACAGGGAGGAACCGAAGCTTTCTTT. The encoded protein is CSGGQGGTEAFF.

In this sample, this clonotype turned up a few times. This chain joins TRBV19 and TRBJ2-1, with 9 bases aligning to TRBD2. With 5 bases clipped from V and 6 bases from J, the junction kept 8 bases outside the gene matches. Looked up from germline, CDR1 is LNHDA and CDR2 is SQIVND (reference sequence). The CDR3 has 15 amino acids. This CDR3 is CASSLTSGPPNEQFF. The CDR3 region has the DNA TGTGCCAGTAGTCTAACTAGCGGGCCCCCCAATGAGCAGTTCTTC.

This clonotype was picked up many times. The chain combines TRBV10-3 with TRBJ2-3; D call uncertain. Germline lookup yields CDR1 ENHRY and CDR2 SYGVKD. Trimming left V 0 bases short and J 1 base short, with 5 bases between. CDR3 length: 14 residues. CDR3 protein: CAISESYGTDTQYF. DNA of the CDR3: TGTGCCATCAGTGAGTCGTATGGCACAGATACGCAGTATTTT.

This clonotype came up many times. The V call is TRBV15, the J call TRBJ2-7; a weak D match, TRBD2 (6 bases). The CDR3 runs 16 residues. Deletions cut 3 bases from V and 0 bases from J, with 15 bases between. The germline V gene encodes CDR1 LNHNV and CDR2 YYDKDF (reference sequence). CDR3 amino acids: CATSRGPGRGSYEQYF. The CDR3 DNA sequence: TGTGCCACCAGCAGGGGTCCGGGGCGGGGCTCCTACGAGCAGTACTTC.

This clonotype was recorded many times. The gene calls are TRBV29-1 and TRBJ2-5, with D possibly being TRBD2 (5 bases). V lost 4 bases and J 5 bases, leaving 11 bases between the germline ends. This CDR3 has 12 amino acids. Germline assignment: CDR1 SQVTM and CDR2 ANQGSEA. The CDR3 region has the DNA TGCAGCGTTGCGGTTAGGACTGAGACCCAGTACTTC. It encodes CSVAVRTETQYF.

This clonotype was counted at least ten times. The chain is built from TRBV29-1 and TRBJ2-3; 7 bases are a match to TRBD1. From germline, CDR1 is SQVTM and CDR2 ANQGSEA. V lost 7 bases, J lost 4 bases, and 11 bases stayed unmatched. This CDR3 is 14 amino acids long. The CDR3 protein is CSARDSGGADTQYF. The CDR3 DNA sequence: TGCAGCGCAAGGGACAGTGGGGGAGCAGATACGCAGTATTTT.

The gene calls are TRBV6-5 and TRBJ1-5; D gene unclear. The germline V gene encodes CDR1 MNHEY and CDR2 SVGAGI. CDR3 length equals 17 residues. The ends were cut back, 2 bases at V and 0 bases at J, with 14 bases in the middle. The CDR3 DNA reads as TGTGCCAGCAGTTACGGAGACCCGGGATATAGCAATCAGCCCCAGCATTTT. Translation: CASSYGDPGYSNQPQHF.

The table lists this clonotype with many counts. The chain has TRBV29-1 and TRBJ2-7, with D perhaps being TRBD1 or TRBD2 (6 bases each). V was trimmed by 0 bases and J by 5 bases, leaving 14 bases between them. Germline CDR1 is SQVTM and CDR2 is ANQGSEA. This CDR3 is built from 14 residues. The CDR3 DNA reads TGCAGCGTTGAAGATCCGGCAGGGGAGGACGAGCAGTACTTC. It yields the protein CSVEDPAGEDEQYF.